Listed below are T cell receptor beta chains from one sample, sequenced in a study of Tregs in tolerant kidney transplant recipients. Assay: immunoSEQ multiplex PCR; the TCRdb copy retains only in-frame clones and omits some. The table lists some 55,000 clones, 70% to 90% of them singletons. This sample comprised Tregs from blood, obtained before the transplant. Receptors originate from a human donor who received a combined kidney and bone marrow transplant. Each CDR3 is given with its conserved first and last residue. The D gene is left open where the match is weak. Rows may omit the clone size; those that give it use once, few, many or a size class.

j_gene	abundance	v_gene	d_gene	CDR3aa	CDR3nt
TRBJ1-5	once	TRBV9	-	CASSVSGDYSNQPQHF	TGTGCCAGCAGCGTATCAGGCGATTATAGCAATCAGCCCCAGCATTTT
TRBJ2-3	-	TRBV6-1	TRBD2	CASSRSSGAGDTQYF	TGTGCCAGCAGTAGATCTAGCGGGGCTGGAGATACGCAGTATTTT
TRBJ1-2	-	TRBV10-2	-	CASSGGTFLYGYTF	TGCGCCAGCAGTGGAGGGACTTTCCTTTATGGCTACACCTTC
TRBJ2-1	few	TRBV11-2	TRBD2	CASTGGYNEQFF	TGTGCCAGCACGGGGGGGTACAATGAGCAGTTCTTC
TRBJ1-2	-	TRBV7-8	-	CASSPPGTGNYGYTF	TGTGCCAGCAGCCCGCCGGGGACGGGGAACTATGGCTACACCTTC
TRBJ2-5	-	TRBV7-8	TRBD1	CASSLEAGGWEETQYF	TGTGCCAGCAGCTTAGAAGCAGGGGGCTGGGAAGAGACCCAGTACTTC
TRBJ2-6	-	TRBV25-1	-	CASSELVELESRANVLTF	TGTGCCAGCAGTGAACTGGTAGAACTGGAAAGTCGGGCCAACGTCCTGACTTTC
TRBJ2-2	few	TRBV14	TRBD1	CASSQGQGYTGELFF	TGTGCCAGCAGCCAGGGACAGGGGTACACCGGGGAGCTGTTTTTT
TRBJ2-7	-	TRBV5-6	-	CASSLTGATPYEQYF	TGTGCCAGCAGCTTGACGGGAGCGACCCCCTACGAGCAGTACTTC
TRBJ2-6	-	TRBV19	TRBD2	CASSYPPYPSGGALGSGANVLTF	TGTGCCAGTAGTTACCCACCGTACCCCAGCGGGGGGGCCTTAGGCTCTGGGGCCAACGTCCTGACTTTC
TRBJ1-2	-	TRBV5-1	TRBD1	CASSTGQGSWGYTF	TGCGCCAGCAGCACAGGACAGGGGAGTTGGGGCTACACCTTC
TRBJ1-4	-	TRBV5-4	-	CASSSLVSDGNEKLFF	TGTGCCAGCAGCTCTCTTGTATCGGACGGGAATGAAAAACTGTTTTTT
TRBJ1-1	-	TRBV5-1	-	CASSLDGVANTEAFF	TGCGCCAGCAGCTTGGATGGGGTCGCGAACACTGAAGCTTTCTTT
TRBJ1-2	-	TRBV6-5	TRBD1	CASRRTGTGGFGYTF	TGTGCCAGCAGGAGGACCGGGACAGGGGGCTTTGGCTACACCTTC
TRBJ2-1	-	TRBV6-1	TRBD2	CASSELAGGYNEQFF	TGTGCCAGCAGTGAACTAGCGGGGGGCTACAATGAGCAGTTCTTC
TRBJ2-7	-	TRBV6-5	-	CASSPPGTYEQYF	TGTGCCTCCAGCCCCCCGGGGACCTACGAGCAGTACTTC
TRBJ1-2	-	TRBV7-2	-	CASSPQVIYGYTF	TGTGCCAGCAGCCCGCAGGTTATCTATGGCTACACCTTC
TRBJ2-6	-	TRBV10-3	-	CAISAGESGANVLTF	TGTGCCATCAGTGCAGGGGAAAGTGGGGCCAACGTCCTGACTTTC
TRBJ1-1	-	TRBV9	TRBD1	CASSVTDREAFF	TGTGCCAGCAGCGTAACGGACAGGGAAGCTTTCTTT
TRBJ1-1	-	TRBV6-5	TRBD1	CASTPTGLNTEAFF	TGTGCCAGCACTCCGACAGGGTTGAACACTGAAGCTTTCTTT
TRBJ1-1	-	TRBV7-9	-	CASSFTVGTEAFF	TGTGCCAGCAGCTTTACAGTGGGCACTGAAGCTTTCTTT
TRBJ1-1	-	TRBV5-1	-	CASSLESPHTEAFF	TGCGCCAGCAGCTTGGAAAGCCCCCACACTGAAGCTTTCTTT
TRBJ2-6	-	TRBV2	-	CASNGDPSSGANVLTF	TGTGCCAGCAATGGGGACCCTTCTTCTGGGGCCAACGTCCTGACTTTC
TRBJ1-2	-	TRBV19	-	CASFSMTANYGYTF	TGTGCCAGTTTTTCGATGACAGCAAACTATGGCTACACCTTC
TRBJ1-4	-	TRBV7-9	-	CASSHAAVANEKLFF	TGTGCCAGCAGCCACGCCGCGGTAGCTAATGAAAAACTGTTTTTT
TRBJ2-7	-	TRBV28	-	CASSLATYEQYF	TGTGCCAGCAGTTTGGCGACTTACGAGCAGTACTTC
TRBJ2-7	-	TRBV2	-	CASTKEGGSYEQYF	TGTGCCAGCACCAAGGAGGGGGGTTCCTACGAGCAGTACTTC
TRBJ1-1	-	TRBV6-1	TRBD1	CASSEWRQGNTEAFF	TGTGCCAGCAGTGAATGGAGACAGGGGAACACTGAAGCTTTCTTT
TRBJ1-2	-	TRBV11-1	-	CASSADRKGGYTF	TGTGCCAGCAGCGCCGACAGGAAAGGTGGCTACACCTTC